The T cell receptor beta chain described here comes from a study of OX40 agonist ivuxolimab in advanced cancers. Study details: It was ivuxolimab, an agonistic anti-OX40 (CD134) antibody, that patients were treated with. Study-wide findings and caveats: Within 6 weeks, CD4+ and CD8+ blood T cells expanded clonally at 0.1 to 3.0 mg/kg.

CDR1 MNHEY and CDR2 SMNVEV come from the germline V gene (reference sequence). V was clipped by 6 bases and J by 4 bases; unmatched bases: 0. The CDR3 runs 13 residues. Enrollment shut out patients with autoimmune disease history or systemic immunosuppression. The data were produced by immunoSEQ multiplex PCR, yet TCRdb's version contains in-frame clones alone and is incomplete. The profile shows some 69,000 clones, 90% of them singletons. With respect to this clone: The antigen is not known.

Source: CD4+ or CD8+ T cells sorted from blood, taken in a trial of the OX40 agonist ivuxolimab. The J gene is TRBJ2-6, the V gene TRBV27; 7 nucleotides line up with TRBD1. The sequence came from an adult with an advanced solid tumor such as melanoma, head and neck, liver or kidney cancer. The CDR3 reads CASRTGGANVLTF. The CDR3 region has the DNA TGTGCCAGCAGGACAGGGGGGGCCAACGTCCTGACTTTC.